These 13 T cell receptor beta chains came from one sample sequenced in a study of CD8+ T cells in alopecia areata. Following RNA extraction, reverse transcription yielded cDNA that acted as the sequencing template. TCRdb's table, derived via immunoSEQ multiplex PCR, lists solely in-frame clones and lacks some. The sample yields fewer than 250,000 clones, around two fifths seen once. Treatment: oral pan-JAK inhibitor, 5-10 mg twice daily. The source was CD4+ T cells sorted from blood, collected around week 34, from a patient treated with tofacitinib. All receptors derive from a human donor with alopecia areata.

V usage is TRBV4-2 and J usage is TRBJ2-1; 9 bases are shared with TRBD2. The CDR3 totals 16 residues. With V trimmed by 0 bases and J by 1 base, 1 base remained unmatched. The germline gives CDR1 LGHNA, CDR2 YNFKEQ. For the CDR3, the DNA is TGTGCCAGCAGCCAAGAAACTAGCGGGTCCTACAATGAGCAGTTCTTC. Its translation is CASSQETSGSYNEQFF.

In nucleotides, the CDR3 is TGTGCCAGCAGCGCCCGGTCCGAGCAGTACTTC. Its translation is CASSARSEQYF. The chain employs TRBV2 and TRBJ2-7, with D unresolved. Germline lookup yields CDR1 SNHLY and CDR2 FYNNEI. Between the trimmed V and J ends, which lost 6 bases and 6 bases, there was a span of 9 bases. The CDR3 length is 11 residues.

The rearrangement joins TRBV29-1 to TRBJ1-2; 8 bases are shared with TRBD1. Germline loops: CDR1 SQVTM, CDR2 ANQGSEA. The CDR3 consists of 13 residues. The trim removed 1 base at V and 5 bases at J, leaving 3 bases unmatched. The CDR3 region is CSVEAGQEYGYTF. The CDR3 coding sequence is TGCAGCGTTGAAGCGGGACAGGAGTATGGCTACACCTTC.

There are a few counts of this clone. The rearrangement links TRBV30 to TRBJ2-7; possible D gene TRBD2, 6 bases. The CDR3 runs to 16 residues. V lost 2 bases, J lost 5 bases, and 22 bases lay in between. Germline lookup yields CDR1 GTSNPN and CDR2 SVGIG (reference sequence). The CDR3 region has the DNA TGTGCCTGGAGTTCCTTGGGAGGTACTTATCTCCACGAGCAGTACTTC. Translating it yields CAWSSLGGTYLHEQYF.

This clone was seen a handful of times. The chain uses TRBV6-1 and TRBJ2-5; D gene unclear. Germline V gene sequence: CDR1 MNHNS, CDR2 SASEGT. Trimming pared 4 bases from V and 4 bases from J, leaving 4 bases between. This CDR3 comprises 11 residues. In DNA form, the CDR3 reads TGTGCCAGCAGTGCCCTAGAGACCCAGTACTTC. Encoded protein: CASSALETQYF.

This clone occurred a few times. The rearrangement links TRBV30 to TRBJ2-6; D might be TRBD1 (6 bases). Germline CDR1 GTSNPN, CDR2 SVGIG (reference sequence). CDR3 length equals 14 residues. V lost 4 bases and J 2 bases, leaving 9 bases between the germline ends. The CDR3 DNA reads as TGTGCCTGGACCGAGGGGGCTGGGGCCAACGTCCTGACTTTC. Translated: CAWTEGAGANVLTF.

The rearrangement joins TRBV30 to TRBJ1-2, with 9 bases fitting TRBD1. This CDR3 is 13 amino acids long. With V trimmed by 8 bases and J by 4 bases, 8 bases remained unmatched. Germline values: CDR1 GTSNPN, CDR2 SVGIG (reference sequence). CDR3 region: CAGYRGPAYGYTF. The CDR3 DNA reads TGTGCCGGTTACAGGGGGCCTGCCTATGGCTACACCTTC. Looking up the rest from reference TRBV30 and TRBJ1-2 gives the full variable domain: SQTIHQWPATLVQPVGSPLSLECTVEGTSNPNLYWYRQAAGRGLQLLFYSVGIGQISSEVPQNLSASRPQDRQFILSSKKLLLSDSGFYLCAGYRGPAYGYTFGSGTRLTVV.

The chain joins TRBV5-1 to TRBJ1-1; 10 positions match TRBD1. This CDR3 is built from 18 residues. V trimming: 0 bases; J trimming: 0 bases; junction bases outside the gene matches: 8. The germline V gene encodes CDR1 SGHRS and CDR2 YFSETQ. The CDR3 reads CASSLVGTGERMNTEAFF. The DNA of the CDR3 is TGCGCCAGCAGCTTGGTCGGGACAGGGGAACGGATGAACACTGAAGCTTTCTTT.

This clone showed up just a few times. The V call is TRBV29-1, the J call TRBJ1-1; TRBD1 aligns across 7 bases. There are 15 residues in the CDR3. The V gene end was trimmed by 2 bases and the J gene end by 4 bases; junction bases not matched to a gene: 10. In germline, CDR1 is SQVTM, CDR2 ANQGSEA. In DNA form, the CDR3 reads TGCAGCGTTGAACCCCGCGACAGGGTGGGCACTGAAGCTTTCTTT. The encoded protein is CSVEPRDRVGTEAFF.

The chain joins TRBV30 to TRBJ2-4; 7 bases agree with TRBD1. The CDR3 is made up of 15 amino acids. J was trimmed by 8 bases and V by 3 bases; bases with no gene match: 13. The V gene's germline CDR1 is GTSNPN and CDR2 SVGIG (reference sequence). The CDR3 sequence: CAWRTHTGVLDIQYF. The CDR3 DNA is TGTGCCTGGAGAACTCATACAGGGGTTCTGGACATTCAGTACTTC.

The chain links TRBV25-1 to TRBJ2-1, with D possibly matching TRBD2 (5 bases). The CDR3 runs to 11 residues. Between the trimmed V and J ends, which lost 10 bases and 3 bases, there was a span of 7 bases. Germline V CDR1 and CDR2: MGHDK, SYGVNS. CDR3 sequence: CATRDYNEQFF. In DNA, the CDR3 is TGTGCCACTCGGGACTACAATGAGCAGTTCTTC.

The chain carries TRBV5-1 and TRBJ2-5, with D tentatively TRBD1 (5 bases). CDR1 SGHRS and CDR2 YFSETQ come from the germline V gene. The CDR3 runs to 13 residues. V was shortened by 2 bases and J by 5 bases, with 10 bases between the two germline ends. The CDR3 DNA is TGCGCCAGCAGCTTTCCAAAGGGGGAGACCCAGTACTTC. Translation: CASSFPKGETQYF.

This chain uses TRBV29-1 with TRBJ1-1; a weak D match, TRBD1 (5 bases). Germline assignment: CDR1 SQVTM and CDR2 ANQGSEA. The CDR3 sequence is 15 residues long. V was clipped by 4 bases and J by 5 bases, with 20 bases between them. The CDR3 loop is CSVARRGITETEAFF. CDR3 coding DNA: TGCAGCGTTGCGCGGAGGGGAATTACGGAGACTGAAGCTTTCTTT.